A selection of T cell receptor beta chains follows, all from one sample in a study of shared clonotypes between healthy human individuals. Sequencing was performed with immunoSEQ multiplex PCR; in TCRdb, only in-frame clones are kept and a portion is missing. The sample lists around 500,000 clones; about 78% were seen once. Sequencing used PBMCs. All receptors derive from a middle-aged woman in good health. Some clones in this sample may be carry-over from other donors' samples. Each CDR3 is given with its conserved first and last residue. A D gene is named only where the DNA matches it firmly. Size tells how often a clone was seen (once, few, many) or the class of an expanded clone, and some rows leave it out.

D gene	clone size	V gene	J gene	CDR3 protein	CDR3 DNA
TRBD1	NA	TRBV6-1	TRBJ2-1	CASRDRAHHNEQFF	TGTGCCAGCAGGGACAGGGCGCACCACAATGAGCAGTTCTTC
NA	NA	TRBV5-1	TRBJ2-3	CASSLWESSTDTQYF	TGCGCCAGCAGCTTGTGGGAGAGTAGCACAGATACGCAGTATTTT
NA	NA	TRBV11-2	TRBJ2-3	CASSLSASTDTQYF	TGTGCCAGCAGTCTGTCGGCTAGCACAGATACGCAGTATTTT
TRBD1	NA	TRBV25-1	TRBJ1-2	CASSESTPVQGHYGYTF	TGTGCCAGCAGTGAAAGTACCCCTGTACAGGGGCACTATGGCTACACCTTC
NA	NA	TRBV2	TRBJ2-7	CASNQEPTSYEQYF	TGTGCCAGCAACCAGGAGCCTACGAGCTACGAGCAGTACTTC
NA	NA	TRBV21-1	TRBJ2-1	CASRDRVHEQFF	TGTGCCAGCAGGGACAGGGTCCATGAGCAGTTCTTC
NA	NA	TRBV7-9	TRBJ2-1	CASRQHRGNEQFF	TGTGCCAGCAGGCAACATCGGGGGAATGAGCAGTTCTTC
TRBD2	NA	TRBV4-1	TRBJ2-1	CASSQDRAREVGSEQFF	TGCGCCAGCAGCCAAGATAGGGCGCGGGAGGTTGGAAGTGAGCAGTTCTTC
TRBD1	once	TRBV5-1	TRBJ1-2	CASSLTGTGGYRYTF	TGCGCCAGCAGCTTAACCGGGACAGGGGGGTATCGCTACACCTTC
TRBD1	NA	TRBV23-1	TRBJ2-2	CASSQGTGRDTGELFF	TGCGCCAGCAGTCAAGGGACAGGGAGGGACACCGGGGAGCTGTTTTTT
NA	NA	TRBV9	TRBJ2-1	CASSPPGRQNEQFF	TGTGCCAGCAGCCCCCCGGGACGGCAGAATGAGCAGTTCTTC
NA	NA	TRBV5-4	TRBJ2-7	CASSSGTYEQYF	TGTGCCAGCAGCTCAGGAACCTACGAGCAGTACTTC
NA	NA	TRBV2	TRBJ2-5	CASSGASWQETQYF	TGTGCCAGCAGTGGTGCTAGTTGGCAAGAGACCCAGTACTTC
TRBD1	NA	TRBV7-9	TRBJ2-1	CASSSQGHEQFF	TGTGCCAGCAGTTCACAGGGGCATGAGCAGTTCTTC
TRBD2	NA	TRBV30	TRBJ2-1	CAWSRAGGGYEQFF	TGTGCCTGGAGTAGGGCGGGAGGAGGCTATGAGCAGTTCTTC
NA	few	TRBV2	TRBJ2-7	CASGDRYEQYF	TGTGCCAGCGGGGACCGCTACGAGCAGTACTTC
NA	NA	TRBV6-6	TRBJ2-7	CASSFDGRSADEQYF	TGTGCCAGCAGTTTCGACGGACGGAGCGCCGACGAGCAGTACTTC
NA	NA	TRBV28	TRBJ2-1	CASSFFFPPLKEALKNNEQFF	TGTGCCAGCAGTTTTTTTTTCCCGCCTCTAAAAGAAGCCCTAAAAAACAATGAGCAGTTCTTC
NA	NA	TRBV18	TRBJ2-3	CASSPVSDTSTDTQYF	TGTGCCAGCTCACCAGTTAGCGATACTAGCACAGATACGCAGTATTTT
NA	NA	TRBV5-1	TRBJ1-5	CASSRGGLEPQHF	TGCGCCAGCAGCCGAGGAGGGCTGGAGCCCCAGCATTTT
TRBD2	few	TRBV7-2	TRBJ2-7	CASSNPGTSGGGGIHEQYF	TGTGCCAGCAGCAATCCCGGGACTAGCGGGGGAGGGGGAATCCACGAGCAGTACTTC
TRBD2	few	TRBV29-1	TRBJ2-2	CSVEGTSGIGTGELFF	TGCAGCGTTGAGGGTACTAGCGGGATTGGCACCGGGGAGCTGTTTTTT
NA	NA	TRBV7-2	TRBJ1-6	CASSAQRESPLHF	TGTGCCAGCAGCGCCCAAAGGGAGTCACCCCTCCACTTT
NA	NA	TRBV7-2	TRBJ1-6	CASSLGVSTGSPLHF	TGTGCCAGCAGCTTGGGGGTCAGTACGGGTTCACCCCTCCACTTT
NA	few	TRBV28	TRBJ1-2	CASSGSNGGGGYTF	TGTGCCAGCAGTGGCTCTAACGGGGGAGGTGGCTACACCTTC
NA	NA	TRBV19	TRBJ1-4	CASSTKSGIFSEKLFF	TGTGCCAGTAGTACCAAATCAGGGATCTTTAGTGAAAAACTGTTTTTT
NA	NA	TRBV18	TRBJ2-5	CASSTSGGKETQYF	TGTGCCAGCTCAACCTCCGGGGGCAAAGAGACCCAGTACTTC
NA	NA	TRBV18	TRBJ2-7	CASSTTPRQNYEQYF	TGTGCCAGCTCAACCACTCCACGACAAAACTACGAGCAGTACTTC
TRBD2	few	TRBV9	TRBJ2-6	CASSVQAGVSGANVLTF	TGTGCCAGCAGCGTGCAAGCGGGAGTCTCTGGGGCCAACGTCCTGACTTTC
TRBD2	NA	TRBV15	TRBJ2-5	CATSRDQAGGRETQYF	TGTGCCACCAGCAGAGATCAGGCGGGAGGGCGTGAGACCCAGTACTTC
NA	NA	TRBV5-8	TRBJ1-2	CASTTGPFYGYTF	TGTGCCAGCACAACAGGGCCGTTCTATGGCTACACCTTC
TRBD1	NA	TRBV5-4	TRBJ2-1	CASSRGTGPGFF	TGTGCCAGCAGCCGAGGGACAGGGCCGGGGTTCTTC
TRBD1	NA	TRBV5-4	TRBJ2-3	CASSQTGEYTQYF	TGTGCCAGCAGCCAGACAGGGGAGTATACGCAGTATTTT
NA	NA	TRBV6-5	TRBJ2-7	CASSYWKGSYEQYF	TGTGCCAGCAGTTACTGGAAGGGGTCCTACGAGCAGTACTTC
NA	NA	TRBV19	TRBJ1-3	CASSIQRANSGNTIYF	TGTGCCAGTAGTATCCAACGGGCGAACTCTGGAAACACCATATATTTT
TRBD2	few	TRBV29-1	TRBJ2-7	CSVEDLEAGGGYEQYF	TGCAGCGTTGAAGATCTCGAGGCGGGAGGGGGATACGAGCAGTACTTC
TRBD1	NA	TRBV28	TRBJ1-2	CASSSGQDYGYTF	TGTGCCAGCAGTTCCGGACAGGACTATGGCTACACCTTC
NA	once	TRBV7-9	TRBJ1-2	CASSLGANYGYTF	TGTGCCAGCAGCTTAGGAGCTAACTATGGCTACACCTTC
NA	NA	TRBV28	TRBJ2-5	CASSLMGARSETQYF	TGTGCCAGCAGCCTAATGGGGGCTAGATCGGAGACCCAGTACTTC
NA	NA	TRBV28	TRBJ2-7	CASIGQNYEQYF	TGTGCCAGCATTGGCCAGAATTACGAGCAGTACTTC
NA	NA	TRBV5-4	TRBJ1-4	CASSLKAGDREKLFF	TGTGCCAGCAGCTTGAAGGCAGGGGATCGAGAAAAACTGTTTTTT
NA	NA	TRBV4-1	TRBJ2-7	CASSRGGAEVPYEQYF	TGCGCCAGCAGCCGTGGTGGGGCTGAAGTGCCCTACGAGCAGTACTTC
TRBD2	NA	TRBV30	TRBJ2-1	CAWNGLYASGRGGTYNEQFF	TGTGCCTGGAACGGACTTTATGCTAGCGGGAGAGGAGGCACCTACAATGAGCAGTTCTTC
TRBD2	NA	TRBV19	TRBJ2-5	CASTSSGIQETQYF	TGTGCCAGTACCTCTAGCGGAATCCAAGAGACCCAGTACTTC
NA	NA	TRBV18	TRBJ2-1	CASSTGAGEQFF	TGTGCCAGCTCAACGGGAGCGGGTGAGCAGTTCTTC